This T cell receptor beta chain was captured in a study of T cell responses to AZD1222 COVID-19 vaccine. In germline, CDR1 is SQVTM, CDR2 ANQGSEA. The CDR3 covers 12 residues. The V end was cut by 6 bases, the J end by 1 base, with 6 bases between. Data came from immunoSEQ multiplex PCR; TCRdb stores just in-frame clones and leaves some out. The sample lists about 120,000 clones; 93% were seen once. The TCR originated in an adult who received the AZD1222 COVID-19 vaccine. This chain links TRBV29-1 with TRBJ2-2; D is ambiguous. Sequencing was performed on peripheral blood, taken 28 days after the second AZD1222 dose. CDR3 DNA: TGCAGCGTAGCTTGGAACACCGGGGAGCTGTTTTTT. This sequence encodes CSVAWNTGELFF.